This TCR beta chain is from a study of T cell repertoires in cytomegalovirus infection. Across the study: Based on public TCR beta signatures, there were indications of CMV infection and of a matching HLA type.

This clonotype appeared a few times. Its cognate antigen is unknown. TCRdb analysed the reads with MiXCR anew, one entry per CDR3 protein. The sample lists roughly 280,000 distinct CDR3 sequences; roughly an eighth were seen once. Points from the study as a whole: Ex vivo responses were dominated by HLA-C-restricted CMV-specific TCR beta clonotypes. Accumulated public TCR beta family frequency recognized individuals carrying CMV together with the relevant HLA.

The CDR3 spans 12 residues. Germline CDR1 and CDR2: MNHEY and SMNVEV (reference sequence). The V and J ends lost 5 bases and 10 bases respectively, with 9 bases between them. The specimen sequenced was PBMCs. The TCR was taken from a human donor in good health (CMV status not recorded). Some clones in this sample may be carry-over from other donors' samples. V gene TRBV27 combines with J gene TRBJ1-6; D remains unclear. For the CDR3, the DNA is TGTGCCAGCAGTCAAGGGAGATCACCCCTCCACTTT. This sequence encodes CASSQGRSPLHF.